Described below is a single TCR beta chain sequence and its context. The sample belongs to a study of blood T cell repertoires in COVID-19. Generated by immunoSEQ multiplex PCR, the TCRdb table keeps only in-frame clones and is missing some. The top ten clones hold 5.9% of a sample with approximately 130,000 clones, around 80% of them seen once. V was clipped by 4 bases and J by 6 bases, with 10 bases between them. Looked up from germline, CDR1 is KGHDR and CDR2 is SFDVKD. The CDR3 sequence is 13 residues long. This sequence originates from a man aged 80 or over with active or convalescent COVID-19. The chain joins TRBV24-1 to TRBJ2-3; D possibly corresponds to TRBD1 (5 bases). The sample taken for sequencing was peripheral blood. CDR3 coding DNA: TGTGCCACCAGTGAAGGGGCGCAGGATACGCAGTATTTT. Its protein is CATSEGAQDTQYF.